Each of the 28 T cell receptor beta chains below was sequenced from the same sample in a study of T-cell reconstitution after alpha-beta-depleted transplantation in children. TCRbeta library construction was performed incorporating unique molecular identifiers. TCRdb reprocessed the PCR reads with MiXCR, giving one entry per CDR3 protein. Altogether roughly 500,000 distinct CDR3 sequences are present, approximately 29% being singletons, with the ten largest covering 2% to 3%. The material was PBMCs from the stem cell graft donor, obtained from the stem cell graft. The receptors stem from a human donor who donated a stem cell graft to a child with aplastic anemia.

V gene TRBV5-4 combines with J gene TRBJ2-1; D assignment may be TRBD1 or TRBD2 (5 bases each). This CDR3 has 14 amino acids. The V gene lost 0 bases and the J gene lost 8 bases, with 12 bases spanning the gap. The germline V gene has CDR1 SGHNT and CDR2 YYREEE (reference sequence). The CDR3 nucleotides are TGTGCCAGCAGCTTGGAAGCCGGGGACGATGAGCAGTTCTTC. Translation: CASSLEAGDDEQFF.

This clonotype showed up just a few times. The chain carries TRBV20-1 and TRBJ2-1, with TRBD2 identical over 7 bases. J lost 5 bases, V lost 0 bases, and 7 bases had no gene match. This CDR3 region has 15 residues. From germline, CDR1 is DFQATT and CDR2 SNEGSKA (reference sequence). The CDR3 loop reads CSAREGGRGNNEQFF. The CDR3 DNA is TGCAGTGCTAGAGAGGGAGGGAGGGGTAACAATGAGCAGTTCTTC.

This sequence joins TRBV5-1 and TRBJ2-7; D is tentatively TRBD1 or TRBD2 (5 bases each). Germline V gene lookup returns CDR1 SGHRS and CDR2 YFSETQ. V was cut by 4 bases and J by 0 bases, with 14 bases left in between. The CDR3 runs to 15 residues. CDR3 DNA sequence: TGCGCCAGCAGCCTTGGGACCCTAAGCTCCTACGAGCAGTACTTC. It codes for CASSLGTLSSYEQYF.

This clonotype was counted between two and nine times. The V call is TRBV6-4, the J call TRBJ2-1; TRBD2 matches at 9 bases. The CDR3 runs 15 residues. J gave up 7 bases and V 3 bases, and 7 bases lay outside the gene matches. Germline values: CDR1 MRHNA, CDR2 SNTAGT. This CDR3 is CASSDQALAGNEQFF. In DNA form, the CDR3 reads TGTGCCAGCAGTGATCAGGCACTAGCGGGTAATGAGCAGTTCTTC.

This clonotype was detected a few times. The chain uses TRBV5-1 and TRBJ2-6; no clear D gene. Trimming shortened V by 6 bases and J by 0 bases, and 7 bases separated the two germline ends. The CDR3 extends over 14 amino acids. Germline assignment: CDR1 SGHRS and CDR2 YFSETQ. The CDR3 sequence: CASTGVSGANVLTF. The CDR3 nucleotides are TGCGCCAGCACTGGGGTCTCTGGGGCCAACGTCCTGACTTTC.

The chain employs TRBV29-1 and TRBJ1-2; no firm D call. From germline, CDR1 is SQVTM and CDR2 ANQGSEA. The length of the CDR3 is 8 residues. V was pared by 8 bases and J by 12 bases, with 10 bases between. CDR3 nucleotides: TGCAGCCACGAAGGCGACACCTTC. It specifies CSHEGDTF.

This clonotype showed up just a few times. This chain links TRBV29-1 with TRBJ2-2; D gene uncertain. Germline values: CDR1 SQVTM, CDR2 ANQGSEA. The CDR3 sequence is 16 residues long. V lost 0 bases to trimming and J lost 1 base, with 12 bases between them. The CDR3 bases are TGCAGCGTTGAAGAGGTCGGGCCTTGGAACACCGGGGAGCTGTTTTTT. It encodes CSVEEVGPWNTGELFF.

The chain has TRBV5-5 and TRBJ2-6; a weak D match, TRBD1 (6 bases). The V end lost 0 bases, the J end lost 2 bases, and 12 bases lay between the germline ends. Germline V gives CDR1 SGHKS, CDR2 YYEKEE (reference sequence). CDR3 length: 17 amino acids. The CDR3 sequence is CASSLVAGETGANVLTF. As DNA, the CDR3 is TGTGCCAGCAGCTTGGTCGCAGGGGAAACTGGGGCCAACGTCCTGACTTTC.

This clonotype was seen a handful of times. The DNA for the CDR3 is TGTGCCAGCAGGATCCCTTGGACTAGCGGGATCCCCACAGATACGCAGTATTTT. This gives the protein CASRIPWTSGIPTDTQYF. The chain carries TRBV12-3 or TRBV12-4 and TRBJ2-3; 12 nucleotides match TRBD2. With 6 bases clipped from V and 2 bases from J, the junction kept 12 bases outside the gene matches. The CDR3 sequence is 18 residues long.

This clonotype came up a few times. This chain uses TRBV5-1 with TRBJ2-5, with 9 bases identical to TRBD1. The CDR3 is made up of 15 amino acids. J gave up 7 bases and V 2 bases, and 9 bases lay outside the gene matches. CDR1 SGHRS and CDR2 YFSETQ come from the germline V gene. CDR3 sequence reads: CASSFGGTGSGTQYF. The CDR3 nucleotides are TGCGCCAGCAGCTTTGGGGGGACAGGGTCAGGGACCCAGTACTTC.

This clonotype was picked up a small number of times. The V gene is TRBV7-2, the J gene TRBJ2-1; TRBD1 aligns across 10 bases. This CDR3 comprises 15 residues. Trimming removed 3 bases from V and 8 bases from J; junction bases left unmatched: 7. Germline lookup yields CDR1 SGHTA and CDR2 FQGNSA. The DNA of the CDR3 is TGTGCCAGCAGCTTCGGGGGACAGGGGCGGTATGAGCAGTTCTTC. This gives the protein CASSFGGQGRYEQFF.

CDR3 loop: CASSTTVGTEAFF. The CDR3 DNA reads TGTGCCAGCAGCACGACGGTGGGCACTGAAGCTTTCTTT. The rearrangement joins TRBV7-9 to TRBJ1-1; no clear D. CDR3 length: 13 residues. Trimming cost V 5 bases and J 4 bases, with 11 bases left between them. The germline CDR1 and CDR2 sequences are SEHNR and FQNEAQ (reference sequence).

The chain links TRBV12-3 or TRBV12-4 to TRBJ1-2; D ambiguous. This CDR3 spans 13 amino acids. Trimming removed 5 bases from V and 8 bases from J, with 15 bases in between. Here the CDR3 reads CASSQIIKGGYTF. CDR3 in DNA: TGTGCCAGCAGTCAGATCATTAAGGGAGGCTACACCTTC.

This clonotype showed up just a few times. The gene calls are TRBV12-3 or TRBV12-4 and TRBJ2-1; 7 nucleotides line up with TRBD2. The CDR3 has 15 amino acids. Losses at the gene ends were 8 bases for V and 0 bases for J; bases not matched to a gene: 7. The CDR3 loop reads CASSIAGNSYNEQFF. CDR3 DNA: TGTGCCAGCTCGATAGCGGGTAACTCCTACAATGAGCAGTTCTTC.

This clonotype appeared a few times. The chain links TRBV18 to TRBJ2-2; D may match TRBD1 or TRBD2 (5 bases each). Germline assignment: CDR1 KGHSH and CDR2 LQKENI. CDR3 length: 16 residues. Trimming shortened V by 6 bases and J by 0 bases, and 14 bases separated the two germline ends. The chain's CDR3 is CASSPRPGPNTGELFF. The CDR3 DNA follows: TGTGCCAGCTCTCCTAGACCGGGACCGAACACCGGGGAGCTGTTTTTT.

The chain carries TRBV10-3 and TRBJ2-5; the D gene could be TRBD1 or TRBD2 (5 bases each). The V end was cut by 10 bases, the J end by 4 bases, with 19 bases between. The germline CDR1 and CDR2 sequences are ENHRY and SYGVKD. The CDR3 has 14 residues. CDR3 sequence reads: CATTGTEIIETQYF. The CDR3, as DNA: TGTGCCACCACCGGGACCGAGATCATAGAGACCCAGTACTTC.

V and J are TRBV27 and TRBJ1-5, with D perhaps TRBD1 (6 bases). The CDR3 totals 16 residues. The germline CDR1 and CDR2 sequences are MNHEY and SMNVEV (reference sequence). The V gene lost 4 bases and the J gene lost 2 bases, with 15 bases spanning the gap. CDR3 in DNA: TGTGCCAGCAGTTCCATTGCAGGGGTGGGCAATCAGCCCCAGCATTTT. Translation: CASSSIAGVGNQPQHF.

This clonotype was seen a few times. This chain connects TRBV7-2 to TRBJ2-1, with TRBD2 matching over 14 bases. Germline-derived CDR1 and CDR2 are SGHTA and FQGNSA. The CDR3 length is 15 residues. Trimming at V came to 5 bases and at J to 9 bases, leaving 6 bases not matched to a gene. In DNA, the CDR3 is TGTGCCAGCAGCGGGGGACTAGCGGGAGTAGCTGAGCAGTTCTTC. Its protein product is CASSGGLAGVAEQFF. Looking up the rest from reference TRBV7-2 and TRBJ2-1 gives the full variable domain: GAGVSQSPSNKVTEKGKDVELRCDPISGHTALYWYRQSLGQGLEFLIYFQGNSAPDKSGLPSDRFSAERTGGSVSTLTIQRTQQEDSAVYLCASSGGLAGVAEQFFGPGTRLTVL.

This clonotype was counted between two and nine times. The chain couples TRBV6-2 or TRBV6-3 to TRBJ2-5; 7 bases map to TRBD2. The CDR3 length is 16 residues. Germline assignment: CDR1 MNHEY and CDR2 SVGEGT. Trimming cost V 6 bases and J 0 bases; bases outside gene matches: 10. As DNA, the CDR3 is TGTGCCAGCAGATCCCTAGCGGCGAGGTACCAAGAGACCCAGTACTTC. Encoded protein: CASRSLAARYQETQYF.

The J gene is TRBJ1-1, the V gene TRBV29-1; D gene uncertain. The germline V and J ends were trimmed by 8 bases and 1 base, with 17 bases remaining between them. Germline V lookup: CDR1 SQVTM, CDR2 ANQGSEA. The CDR3 runs 14 residues. This chain's CDR3 is CSLQFGSSNTEAFF. In nucleotides, the CDR3 is TGCAGCTTGCAATTTGGGTCCTCGAACACTGAAGCTTTCTTT.

The chain carries TRBV5-4 and TRBJ2-3; D remains unclear. The V end lost 3 bases, the J end lost 0 bases, and 17 bases lay between the germline ends. Germline CDR1 and CDR2: SGHNT and YYREEE (reference sequence). The length of the CDR3 is 17 residues. CDR3 nucleotides: TGTGCCAGCAGCTCAATCCCCCAAGAAAAAAGCACAGATACGCAGTATTTT. Amino acids: CASSSIPQEKSTDTQYF.

CDR3 in amino acids: CASNSRTGTQYF. CDR3 nucleotide sequence: TGTGCCAGCAACTCCCGGACGGGTACGCAGTATTTT. The chain couples TRBV12-3 or TRBV12-4 to TRBJ2-3; D unresolved. The CDR3 loop spans 12 amino acids. The V and J ends lost 7 bases and 8 bases respectively, with 13 bases between them.

This clonotype has just a few counts. The V and J genes are TRBV12-5 and TRBJ1-2, with TRBD1 matching 10 bases. Germline CDR1 is LGHNT and CDR2 is FRNRAP. CDR3 size: 18 residues. Germline trimming cut 0 bases from V and 3 bases from J; bases unmatched to any gene: 10. For the CDR3, the DNA is TGTGCTAGTGGTTTGGTCATGACAGGGGGCAAAAAGGACTATGGCTACACCTTC. Translating it yields CASGLVMTGGKKDYGYTF.

This clonotype is a singleton in its sample. The CDR3 here is CASSSGLAGEPTYEQYF. For the CDR3, the DNA is TGTGCCAGCAGCTCGGGACTAGCCGGGGAACCAACCTACGAGCAGTACTTC. V is TRBV5-4 and J is TRBJ2-7, with 9 bases that match TRBD2. Trimming took 3 bases from V and 2 from J; bases not matched to a gene: 12. The CDR3 is 17 residues long. Germline V CDR1 and CDR2: SGHNT, YYREEE (reference sequence). The whole variable domain, filled in from reference TRBV5-4 and TRBJ2-7, reads ETGVTQSPTHLIKTRGQQVTLRCSSQSGHNTVSWYQQALGQGPQFIFQYYREEENGRGNFPPRFSGLQFPNYSSELNVNALELDDSALYLCASSSGLAGEPTYEQYFGPGTRLTVT.

The chain has TRBV6-2 or TRBV6-3 and TRBJ2-7; D uncertain. Trimming left V 6 bases short and J 3 bases short, with 12 bases between. Per germline, CDR1 MNHEY and CDR2 SVGEGT. The CDR3 contains 13 residues. CDR3: CASSPQIVYEQYV. CDR3 DNA: TGTGCCAGCAGCCCCCAAATAGTCTACGAGCAGTACGTC.

CDR3 bases: TGCAGTGCGCAACAGGAACGGATGACGGACAATGAGCAGTTCTTC. Protein: CSAQQERMTDNEQFF. This chain connects TRBV20-1 to TRBJ2-1, with D possibly being TRBD1 (5 bases). The CDR3 extends over 15 amino acids. The V and J ends lost 6 bases and 5 bases respectively, with 20 bases between them. Germline CDR1 reads DFQATT; CDR2 reads SNEGSKA (reference sequence).

The rearrangement links TRBV5-6 to TRBJ1-5; D ambiguous. V was trimmed by 4 bases and J by 0 bases, leaving 11 bases between them. Germline CDR1 SGHDT, CDR2 YYEEEE. CDR3 length: 15 amino acids. CDR3 sequence: CASSGNGGSNQPQHF. In DNA form, the CDR3 reads TGTGCCAGCAGCGGTAACGGAGGTAGCAATCAGCCCCAGCATTTT.

This clonotype appeared a few times. The V call is TRBV12-3 or TRBV12-4, the J call TRBJ1-4, with 9 bases identical to TRBD1. There are 14 residues in the CDR3. Germline trimming cut 3 bases from V and 6 bases from J; bases unmatched to any gene: 2. CDR3 coding DNA: TGTGCCAGCAGTTTGTGGACAGGGGATGAAAAACTGTTTTTT. Its translation: CASSLWTGDEKLFF.